The clone carrying this TCR beta chain occurred once. Germline-derived CDR1 and CDR2 are MNHEY and SMNVEV (reference sequence). The CDR3 length is 14 residues. V lost 6 bases and J lost 6; bases outside the gene matches: 5. This sample was included in a study of immune evolution from preneoplasia to lung adenocarcinoma. Measured with immunoSEQ multiplex PCR; TCRdb has only the in-frame clones, and not every one. The sample holds 20,000 to 25,000 clones; around 75% are singletons and the top ten take over 5%. The rearrangement uses TRBV27 and TRBJ2-5; TRBD2 aligns across 12 bases. Sequenced: FFPE invasive lung adenocarcinoma tissue. This TCR was sampled from a person aged 55 to 69 with lung adenocarcinoma. CDR3 in DNA: TGTGCCAGCAGAGGACTAGCGGGATTTAAGACCCAGTACTTC. Its translation: CASRGLAGFKTQYF.